This T cell receptor beta chain appears in the sequencing data of a study of blood T cell repertoires in COVID-19. About the study: Samples of COVID-19 (acute and convalescent) were obtained from the United States, Italy and Spain.

Methods used by the authors: Reference gene primer amplification gave estimated nucleated cell counts. Data came from immunoSEQ multiplex PCR; TCRdb stores just in-frame clones and leaves some out. V and J calls and clone size follow that table, whereas D and trimming were derived from the DNA. This table holds 100,000 to 120,000 clones, around nine tenths found once. This CDR3 has 13 residues. Germline V gene sequence: CDR1 SQVTM, CDR2 ANQGSEA. The ends lost 4 bases at V and 3 bases at J; junction bases unmatched: 5. The rearrangement uses TRBV29-1 and TRBJ1-1, with TRBD1 matching 7 bases. The TCR sequence derives from a woman between 45 and 65 years old with acute or convalescent COVID-19. Material for sequencing was peripheral blood. CDR3 region: CSVVRGWDTEAFF. CDR3 nucleotides: TGCAGCGTTGTCAGGGGGTGGGACACTGAAGCTTTCTTT.